This T cell receptor (beta chain) appears in the sequencing data of a study of PD-1 blockade in classical Hodgkin lymphoma (dated by TCRdb to 2019 to 2021). Some background on the complete study: Nivolumab dosing was 3 mg/kg intravenously every 2 weeks, continuing until either disease progression or unacceptable toxicity. To define a peripheral blood immune signature of response to PD-1 blockade in classical Hodgkin lymphoma, the study combined TCR beta sequencing with CyTOF.

With respect to this clone: Its antigen remains unidentified. There are no base qualities to consult, and no much larger clone falls within one base.

Broad study findings and their caveats: Among trial patients, those achieving complete response had baseline diversity similar to that of newly diagnosed patients, while diversity was significantly lower in partial responders and progressors. The study was limited to a single clinical trial cohort, and causes of repertoire differences, possibly disease activity or prior therapy, remained undefined. Baseline TCR diversity was reported as lower in newly diagnosed patients than in healthy donors, and lower still in relapsed/refractory patients. Diversity was lower in patients who began nivolumab less than 1 year after ASCT, so these patients were left out of later analyses to avoid confounding by immune reconstitution. A significant rise by C4D1 was seen in CD4+ but not CD8+ TCR diversity (p=0.0027 vs p=0.16), with the rise being most apparent in complete responders (p=0.02).

The Qiagen DNeasy kit was used to extract genomic DNA from unsorted PBMCs and from the negatively selected CD4+ and CD8+ fractions. TCR beta CDR3 regions were amplified by immunoSEQ multiplex PCR using primers annealing to V and J segments. A synthetic immune receptor repertoire was used to minimize amplification bias, and any residual bias was removed computationally once sequencing was done. From the authors' description of their analysis: Repertoire diversity was quantified as the Shannon entropy index using custom Python scripts. Unsorted, CD4+ and CD8+ repertoires were analyzed separately, except for combined analyses in which CD4+ and CD8+ sequences were merged in silico. A clone counted as expanded when the clone's frequency after treatment rose at least 2-fold relative to C1D1, and clones undetected at baseline were given a pseudocount of 0.5. Clones with 0 or 1 copy at C1D1 were classified as singleton clones, and clones with 2 or more copies were classified as non-singleton clones. By matching protein sequences in sorted samples from the same patient, clones expanded in unsorted samples were annotated as CD4+, CD8+ or unknown. Wilcoxon tests on paired samples were used to test changes in diversity from C1D1 to C4D1. TCRdb re-hosts the immuneACCESS table, in-frame sequences only. Its copies lack some clones; in the studies checked, an unresolved V gene accounts for under half of them, and the cause for the rest is not known. D and trimming come from the DNA, and the V and J calls and clone size come from that table. This sample holds over 50,000 clones; around 67% were observed only once. Approximately 15% of the sample is in the top ten clones.

The time point label corresponds to: cycle 2 day 1 (C2D1) of nivolumab. Relapse after autologous stem cell transplantation had occurred in all trial patients, and cohorts A, B and C were distinguished by prior brentuximab vedotin exposure. The trial cohort was composed of 56 patients with relapsed/refractory classical Hodgkin lymphoma, for whom complete response, partial response or progressive disease was recorded as best overall response. Single-agent nivolumab was administered to trial patients in the multi-cohort phase II CheckMate 205 trial. An independent review committee assessed best overall response by applying the 2007 International Working Group response criteria. Trial PBMCs were obtained immediately prior to nivolumab initiation (C1D1) and on therapy at cycle 2 day 1 and cycle 4 day 1. Peripheral blood was collected in 8 mL Vacutainer Cell Preparation Tubes, from which PBMCs were isolated by centrifugation and then cryopreserved.

Counted from cysteine to phenylalanine, this CDR3 has 16 amino acids. CDR3 DNA only is kept here, 48 bases in frame from base 1. V sheds 0 bases and J sheds 3 bases, leaving 9 bases between their ends. CDR1 and CDR2 are read off the germline V gene as MNHEY and SVGAGI. Recombination connected TRBV6-5 to TRBJ1-6; TRBD1 could be the D gene, as 5 bases match. The sequencing here drew on peripheral blood mononuclear cells (PBMCs), taken before the second cycle of nivolumab. This receptor was taken from a human donor with classical Hodgkin lymphoma. The sequenced DNA: TGTGCCAGCAGTTACTCTAGGGGCCGCTATAATTCACCCCTCCACTTT. This yields the protein CASSYSRGRYNSPLHF.